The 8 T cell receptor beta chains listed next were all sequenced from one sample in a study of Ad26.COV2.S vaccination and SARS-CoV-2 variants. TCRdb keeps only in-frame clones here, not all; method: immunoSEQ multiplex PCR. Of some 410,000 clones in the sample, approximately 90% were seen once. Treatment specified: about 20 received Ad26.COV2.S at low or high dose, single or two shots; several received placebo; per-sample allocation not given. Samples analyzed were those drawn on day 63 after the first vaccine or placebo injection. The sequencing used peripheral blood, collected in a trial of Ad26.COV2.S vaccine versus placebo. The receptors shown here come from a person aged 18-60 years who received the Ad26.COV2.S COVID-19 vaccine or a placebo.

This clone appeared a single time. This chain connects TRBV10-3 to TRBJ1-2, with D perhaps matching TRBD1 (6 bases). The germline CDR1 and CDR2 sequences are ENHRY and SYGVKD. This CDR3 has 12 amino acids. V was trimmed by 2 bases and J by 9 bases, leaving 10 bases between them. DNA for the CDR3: TGTGCCATCAGTGAGACAGGGAGGAGCTACACCTTC. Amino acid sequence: CAISETGRSYTF.

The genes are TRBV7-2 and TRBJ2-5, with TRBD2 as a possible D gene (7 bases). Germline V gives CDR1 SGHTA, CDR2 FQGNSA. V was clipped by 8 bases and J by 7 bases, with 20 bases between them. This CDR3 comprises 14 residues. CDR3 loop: CASSHKTGGGTQYF. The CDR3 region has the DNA TGTGCCAGCTCCCATAAGACGGGGGGCGGGACCCAGTACTTC.

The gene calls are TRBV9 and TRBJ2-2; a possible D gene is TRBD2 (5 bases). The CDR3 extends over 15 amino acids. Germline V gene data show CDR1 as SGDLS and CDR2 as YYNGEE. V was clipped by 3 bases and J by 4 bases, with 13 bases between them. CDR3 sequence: CASSAQAGLTGELFF. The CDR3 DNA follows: TGTGCCAGCAGCGCCCAGGCCGGACTCACCGGGGAGCTGTTTTTT. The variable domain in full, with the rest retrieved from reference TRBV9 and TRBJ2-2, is DSGVTQTPKHLITATGQRVTLRCSPRSGDLSVYWYQQSLDQGLQFLIQYYNGEERAKGNILERFSAQQFPDLHSELNLSSLELGDSALYFCASSAQAGLTGELFFGEGSRLTVL.

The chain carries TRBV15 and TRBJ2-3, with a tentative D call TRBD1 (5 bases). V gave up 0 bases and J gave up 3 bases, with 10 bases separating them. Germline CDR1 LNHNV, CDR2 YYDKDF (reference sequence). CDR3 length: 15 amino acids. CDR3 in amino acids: CATSRDGRVTDTQYF. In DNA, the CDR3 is TGTGCCACCAGCAGAGATGGCAGGGTTACAGATACGCAGTATTTT.

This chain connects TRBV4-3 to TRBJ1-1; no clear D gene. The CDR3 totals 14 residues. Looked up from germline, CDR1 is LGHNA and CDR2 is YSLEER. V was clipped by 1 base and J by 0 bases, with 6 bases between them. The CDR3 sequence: CASSQVRVNTEAFF. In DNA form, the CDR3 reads TGCGCCAGCAGCCAAGTCCGGGTGAACACTGAAGCTTTCTTT.

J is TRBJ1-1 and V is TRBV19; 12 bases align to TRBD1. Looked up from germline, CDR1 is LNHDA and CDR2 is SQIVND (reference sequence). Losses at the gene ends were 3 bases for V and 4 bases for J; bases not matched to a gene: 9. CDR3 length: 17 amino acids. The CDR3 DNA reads TGTGCCAGTAGTATTCGGGGGACAGGGGGCTTGGGCACTGAAGCTTTCTTT. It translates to CASSIRGTGGLGTEAFF.

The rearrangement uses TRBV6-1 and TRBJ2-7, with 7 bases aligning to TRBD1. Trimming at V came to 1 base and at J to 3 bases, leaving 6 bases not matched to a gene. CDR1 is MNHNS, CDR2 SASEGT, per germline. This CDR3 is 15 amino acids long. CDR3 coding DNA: TGTGCCAGCAGTGAAGGCGACAGGGACAGCTACGAGCAGTACTTC. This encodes CASSEGDRDSYEQYF.

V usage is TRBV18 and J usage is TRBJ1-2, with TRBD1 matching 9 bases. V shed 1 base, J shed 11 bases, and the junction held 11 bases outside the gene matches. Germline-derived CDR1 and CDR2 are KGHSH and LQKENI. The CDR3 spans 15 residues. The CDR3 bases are TGTGCCAGCTCACCACGAATCGGGACAGGGCAAGCGTACACCTTC. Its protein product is CASSPRIGTGQAYTF.